This T cell receptor (beta chain) was recovered during a study of blood T cell repertoires in COVID-19. Turning to the study itself: The United States, Italy and Spain were the sources of the acute and convalescent COVID-19 samples. T cells, B-cell-depleted T cells, or PBMCs supplied cDNA or gDNA.

V was pared by 7 bases and J by 5 bases, with 6 bases of the junction left unmatched. CDR3 length: 14 amino acids. The germline gives CDR1 SSHAT, CDR2 FNYEAQ (reference sequence). Per the authors' pipeline: Cell counts per sample came from amplifying reference gene primers. Sequenced by immunoSEQ multiplex PCR; TCRdb stores in-frame clones only, minus some. That table supplies the V and J calls and clone size; D and trimming were determined from the DNA. This table holds about 59,000 clones, approximately 82% found once. Sequenced: peripheral blood. The chain is built from TRBV7-7 and TRBJ2-2, with TRBD2 matching over 8 bases. This TCR came from an elderly woman with acute or convalescent COVID-19. CDR3 bases: TGTGCCAGCATGAGCGGGAGTGGGACCGGGGAGCTGTTTTTT. Its translation: CASMSGSGTGELFF.